This T cell receptor beta chain was observed in a study of cytomegalovirus exposure and HLA in healthy donors. Worth noting for this clone: Its antigen is not identified.

Germline V lookup: CDR1 SEHNR, CDR2 FQNEAQ (reference sequence). J was trimmed by 3 bases and V by 1 base; bases with no gene match: 2. This CDR3 region has 15 residues. Notes on the study in general: Later analysis demonstrated an association between a missense DCLRE1C variant and TCR beta V- and J-gene trimming. From TCR beta sequences, most subjects' HLA-A and HLA-B alleles were reportedly predicted accurately. Rare sequences made up most TCRs, while some public TCRs were found in many donors. The study flagged some 170 TCR beta chains as cytomegalovirus-associated.

Both 60 Vbeta primers and 13 Jbeta primers went into the PCR. Assay: immunoSEQ multiplex PCR; the TCRdb copy retains only in-frame clones and omits some. Of approximately 200,000 clones listed, 65% to 80% are singletons. This clonotype originated in a man aged 40-50 years in good health and CMV-seronegative. Source material: PBMCs. The rearrangement joins TRBV7-9 to TRBJ1-2, with TRBD1 identical over 10 bases. The CDR3 nucleotides are TGTGCCAGCAGCTTAGAGGGGACAGGGGACTATGGCTACACCTTC. Translation: CASSLEGTGDYGYTF.